A single sample gave rise to the 9 T cell receptor beta chains below, sequenced in a study of cytomegalovirus exposure and HLA in healthy donors. Generated by immunoSEQ multiplex PCR, the TCRdb table keeps only in-frame clones and is missing some. The sample lists fewer than 350,000 clones; 70% to 90% were seen once. Sequencing was performed on PBMCs. These receptors were collected from a woman aged 18-29 years in good health and CMV-seronegative.

This chain links TRBV19 with TRBJ1-2, with D maybe TRBD1 (6 bases). From germline, CDR1 is LNHDA and CDR2 SQIVND (reference sequence). Trimming left V 6 bases short and J 2 bases short, with 13 bases between. This CDR3 has 14 residues. CDR3: CASSGPGENYGYTF. CDR3 sequence (DNA): TGTGCCAGTAGCGGCCCAGGGGAGAACTATGGCTACACCTTC.

This clone was seen a handful of times. One junction end disagrees with the germline gene, perhaps due to a read error. The chain has TRBV28 and TRBJ2-7, with 9 positions matching TRBD2. This CDR3 comprises 11 residues. Germline CDR1 and CDR2: MDHEN and SYDVKM. Here the CDR3 reads CASSKPGLAAF. As DNA, the CDR3 is TGTGCCAGCAGCAAACCGGGACTAGCTGCCTTC. Supplemented by reference TRBV28 and TRBJ2-7, the full variable domain reads DVKVTQSSRYLVKRTGEKVFLECVQDMDHENMFWYRQDPGLGLRLIYFSYDVKMKEKGDIPEGYSVSREKKERFSLILESASTNQTSMYLCASSKPGLAAFGPGTRLTVT.

The chain employs TRBV28 and TRBJ1-3; D not resolved. This CDR3 has 12 amino acids. Germline CDR1 reads MDHEN; CDR2 reads SYDVKM. V was pared by 4 bases and J by 5 bases, with 6 bases between. CDR3 protein: CASSSPRNTIYF. The CDR3 nucleotides read TGTGCCAGCAGTTCCCCTCGAAACACCATATATTTT. Based on the CDR3 plus reference TRBV28 and TRBJ1-3, the full variable domain is DVKVTQSSRYLVKRTGEKVFLECVQDMDHENMFWYRQDPGLGLRLIYFSYDVKMKEKGDIPEGYSVSREKKERFSLILESASTNQTSMYLCASSSPRNTIYFGEGSWLTVV.

The chain joins TRBV4-1 to TRBJ2-3, with a weak D call TRBD2 (5 bases). CDR3 length: 13 residues. The V and J ends lost 8 bases and 0 bases respectively, with 9 bases between them. Germline V gene lookup returns CDR1 MGHRA and CDR2 YSYEKL. In nucleotides, the CDR3 is TGCGCCAGCCGGACTTTGAGCACAGATACGCAGTATTTT. Protein product: CASRTLSTDTQYF.

The chain combines TRBV9 with TRBJ2-1; 10 nucleotides align to TRBD2. The CDR3 is 15 residues long. Germline CDR1 and CDR2: SGDLS and YYNGEE. Trimming removed 4 bases from V and 4 bases from J; junction bases left unmatched: 5. CDR3 protein: CASSLGTSDYNEQFF. As DNA, the CDR3 is TGTGCCAGCAGCCTCGGGACTAGCGATTACAATGAGCAGTTCTTC. Full variable domain (rest looked up from reference TRBV9 and TRBJ2-1): DSGVTQTPKHLITATGQRVTLRCSPRSGDLSVYWYQQSLDQGLQFLIQYYNGEERAKGNILERFSAQQFPDLHSELNLSSLELGDSALYFCASSLGTSDYNEQFFGPGTRLTVL.

The V gene is TRBV5-6, the J gene TRBJ2-5; 8 bases are a match to TRBD1. Germline V gene data show CDR1 as SGHDT and CDR2 as YYEEEE. The CDR3 has 15 amino acids. Losses at the gene ends were 2 bases for V and 3 bases for J; bases not matched to a gene: 6. CDR3: CASSLDMDREETQYF. The CDR3 DNA sequence: TGTGCCAGCAGCTTAGACATGGACAGGGAAGAGACCCAGTACTTC.

The rearrangement uses TRBV15 and TRBJ2-4; TRBD1 might be the D (6 bases). With 0 bases removed from V and 5 bases from J, the gap between germline ends came to 11 bases. Germline V gene sequence: CDR1 LNHNV, CDR2 YYDKDF (reference sequence). The CDR3 contains 15 residues. CDR3 DNA: TGTGCCACCAGCAGAGATTCAGGGGACCAAAACATTCAGTACTTC. Protein: CATSRDSGDQNIQYF.

The V and J genes are TRBV28 and TRBJ1-2; 7 nucleotides agree with TRBD1. The CDR3 totals 14 residues. V shed 6 bases and J 6 bases; nucleotides not matched to a gene: 10. Germline V CDR1 and CDR2: MDHEN, SYDVKM. The CDR3 bases are TGTGCCAGCAGACCCGCTACCGACAGGGATGGCTACACCTTC. This encodes CASRPATDRDGYTF.

The rearrangement uses TRBV11-2 and TRBJ2-3, with TRBD2 as a possible D gene (5 bases). Germline CDR1 SGHAT, CDR2 FQNNGV. Trimming removed 5 bases from V and 11 bases from J, with 14 bases in between. CDR3 length: 12 amino acids. CDR3 protein: CASSAYSTRQYF. CDR3 DNA sequence: TGTGCCAGCAGCGCTTACAGCACTAGGCAGTATTTT.